Presented here are 24 T cell receptor beta chains from one specimen sequenced in a study of T cell responses to AZD1222 COVID-19 vaccine. This table comes from immunoSEQ multiplex PCR, and its TCRdb copy is limited to in-frame clones, with some not included. The data contain around 160,000 clones, approximately 90% of them singletons. Source: peripheral blood, taken 28 days after the second AZD1222 dose. Receptor source: an adult who received the AZD1222 COVID-19 vaccine.

In DNA form, the CDR3 reads TGTGCCAGCAGCTTCGGGGCGGGAGGAATGGTCGGGGAGCTGTTTTTT. Protein: CASSFGAGGMVGELFF. The chain combines TRBV11-3 with TRBJ2-2; TRBD2 matches at 8 bases. The J segment lost 7 bases and the V segment lost 3 bases, leaving 10 bases of the junction unmatched. The germline V gene encodes CDR1 SGHNT and CDR2 YENEEA. CDR3 length equals 16 residues.

This clone is a singleton in its sample. The chain uses TRBV6-5 and TRBJ1-5, with D perhaps matching TRBD1 (6 bases). This CDR3 region has 14 residues. The V gene's germline CDR1 is MNHEY and CDR2 SVGAGI. The V end lost 6 bases, the J end lost 6 bases, and 15 bases lay between the germline ends. The CDR3 loop is CASRIRGGIQPQHF. Here the CDR3 DNA reads TGTGCCAGCAGAATCAGGGGCGGGATTCAGCCCCAGCATTTT.

The CDR3 sequence is CASNAIREETQYF. In nucleotides, the CDR3 is TGTGCCAGCAACGCAATAAGGGAAGAGACCCAGTACTTC. The rearrangement links TRBV9 to TRBJ2-5, with unresolved D. Germline lookup yields CDR1 SGDLS and CDR2 YYNGEE. This CDR3 is built from 13 residues. Trimming stripped 6 bases from V and 3 bases from J, with 12 bases between.

This rearrangement joins TRBV7-8 to TRBJ2-7; D tentatively fits TRBD1 or TRBD2 (5 bases each). Germline CDR1 reads SGHVS; CDR2 reads FQNEAQ. Trimming took off 1 base at V and 3 bases at J, with 10 bases between the two ends. This CDR3 comprises 14 residues. In DNA, the CDR3 is TGTGCCAGCAGCTTAGGTGGGACCAGCTACGAGCAGTACTTC. It specifies CASSLGGTSYEQYF.

The chain combines TRBV19 with TRBJ2-7; no firm D call. Germline V gene data show CDR1 as LNHDA and CDR2 as SQIVND (reference sequence). The CDR3 consists of 14 residues. V lost 3 bases and J lost 3, with 12 bases in between. CDR3 residues: CASSMGPLVYEQYF. Written as DNA, the CDR3 is TGTGCCAGTAGTATGGGCCCCCTTGTCTACGAGCAGTACTTC. The variable domain in full, with the rest retrieved from reference TRBV19 and TRBJ2-7, is DGGITQSPKYLFRKEGQNVTLSCEQNLNHDAMYWYRQDPGQGLRLIYYSQIVNDFQKGDIAEGYSVSREKKESFPLTVTSAQKNPTAFYLCASSMGPLVYEQYFGPGTRLTVT.

The chain carries TRBV7-9 and TRBJ2-1; TRBD2 is a possible D gene (6 bases). CDR3 length: 15 amino acids. Trimming removed 3 bases from V and 4 bases from J, with 13 bases in between. CDR1 SEHNR and CDR2 FQNEAQ come from the germline V gene (reference sequence). This chain's CDR3 is CASSFMGEVYNEQFF. CDR3 DNA sequence: TGTGCCAGCAGCTTTATGGGGGAGGTTTACAATGAGCAGTTCTTC.

This sequence joins TRBV6-5 and TRBJ2-3, with 10 bases fitting TRBD2. V was clipped by 6 bases and J by 8 bases; unmatched bases: 11. This CDR3 has 15 amino acids. The germline CDR1 and CDR2 sequences are MNHEY and SVGAGI. DNA of the CDR3: TGTGCCAGCAGACTAGCGGGGAACGTCGCAGGTACGCAGTATTTT. Protein: CASRLAGNVAGTQYF.

The chain links TRBV7-2 to TRBJ1-2, with D uncertain. Germline-derived CDR1 and CDR2 are SGHTA and FQGNSA. V lost 5 bases, J lost 7 bases, and 14 bases lay in between. This CDR3 has 13 amino acids. In nucleotides, the CDR3 is TGTGCCAGCAGCCCATATCCCCGGGGTGGCTACACCTTC. This encodes CASSPYPRGGYTF.

The chain joins TRBV14 to TRBJ2-7; 9 nucleotides agree with TRBD1. The V and J ends lost 1 base and 2 bases, in that order; junction bases with no gene match: 3. The CDR3 runs to 15 residues. CDR1 SGHDN and CDR2 FVKESK come from the germline V gene. CDR3 protein: CASSQGTGDTYEQYF. In nucleotides, the CDR3 is TGTGCCAGCAGCCAAGGGACAGGGGATACCTACGAGCAGTACTTC. The full variable domain, completed using reference TRBV14 and TRBJ2-7, is EAGVTQFPSHSVIEKGQTVTLRCDPISGHDNLYWYRRVMGKEIKFLLHFVKESKQDESGMPNNRFLAERTGGTYSTLKVQPAELEDSGVYFCASSQGTGDTYEQYFGPGTRLTVT.

By share of the sample, this clone is medium-sized (0.01 to 0.1%). This chain links TRBV19 with TRBJ2-3; TRBD1 aligns across 8 bases. The CDR3 covers 15 residues. Germline V gene data show CDR1 as LNHDA and CDR2 as SQIVND (reference sequence). With 4 bases clipped from V and 2 bases from J, the junction kept 5 bases outside the gene matches. CDR3: CASSTGTGHTDTQYF. The DNA of the CDR3 is TGTGCCAGTAGTACCGGGACAGGACACACAGATACGCAGTATTTT.

V gene TRBV19 combines with J gene TRBJ2-3; 7 bases are a match to TRBD2. Looked up from germline, CDR1 is LNHDA and CDR2 is SQIVND (reference sequence). The J segment lost 3 bases and the V segment lost 8 bases, leaving 14 bases of the junction unmatched. The CDR3 spans 16 residues. This CDR3 is CASRLAGPSSTDTQYF. The CDR3 region has the DNA TGTGCCAGTCGACTAGCCGGGCCCTCGTCTACAGATACGCAGTATTTT.

The CDR3 coding sequence is TGTGCCAGTAGTATATTAGGGACAGGTTCTGGGAATCAGCCCCAGCATTTT. As protein: CASSILGTGSGNQPQHF. The chain carries TRBV19 and TRBJ1-5; 8 bases align to TRBD1. The germline CDR1 and CDR2 sequences are LNHDA and SQIVND (reference sequence). J lost 4 bases, V lost 2 bases, and 10 bases had no gene match. This CDR3 is 17 amino acids long.

This rearrangement joins TRBV24-1 to TRBJ1-1; 10 nucleotides agree with TRBD1. CDR1 and CDR2 from the germline V gene are KGHDR and SFDVKD. The J segment lost 1 base and the V segment lost 6 bases, leaving 7 bases of the junction unmatched. The CDR3 spans 16 residues. The CDR3 sequence: CATSPRTGGRNTEAFF. Here the CDR3 DNA reads TGTGCCACCAGTCCCCGGACAGGGGGGAGGAACACTGAAGCTTTCTTT.

DNA for the CDR3: TGCAGCGTTCCAATGGTAGAGGGCTACACCTTC. Protein: CSVPMVEGYTF. The rearrangement links TRBV29-1 to TRBJ1-2; D is unclear. Trimming took off 5 bases at V and 8 bases at J, with 12 bases between the two ends. CDR1 is SQVTM, CDR2 ANQGSEA, per germline. This CDR3 contains 11 residues.

The chain has TRBV11-3 and TRBJ2-7; D is perhaps TRBD1 or TRBD2 (5 bases each). V lost 8 bases and J lost 3, with 14 bases in between. Germline V gives CDR1 SGHNT, CDR2 YENEEA. This CDR3 spans 13 amino acids. CDR3 coding DNA: TGTGCCAGCGGGACGGGACGGCACTACGAGCAGTACTTC. Residues: CASGTGRHYEQYF.

The chain's CDR3 is CASSAARDEKLFF. CDR3 sequence (DNA): TGTGCCAGCAGTGCAGCTCGAGATGAAAAACTGTTTTTT. The chain employs TRBV6-2 or TRBV6-3 and TRBJ1-4; no clear D gene. Trimming left V 5 bases short and J 6 bases short, with 10 bases between. Looked up from germline, CDR1 is MNHEY and CDR2 is SVGEGT. CDR3 size: 13 residues.

The chain couples TRBV7-9 to TRBJ1-2; D is possibly TRBD1 (6 bases). The CDR3 loop spans 14 amino acids. Germline assignment: CDR1 SEHNR and CDR2 FQNEAQ (reference sequence). Trimming shortened V by 1 base and J by 3 bases, and 9 bases separated the two germline ends. The CDR3 spells CASSLGGAHYGYTF. In nucleotides, the CDR3 is TGTGCCAGCAGCTTAGGGGGGGCCCACTATGGCTACACCTTC.

The chain has TRBV3-1 (or the pseudogene TRBV3-2) and TRBJ2-1; maybe TRBD1 (6 bases). In germline, CDR1 is LGHDT, CDR2 YNNKEL (reference sequence). This CDR3 is built from 16 residues. Trimming took 2 bases from V and 13 from J, leaving 24 bases between them. The CDR3 is CASSQYAIGTPGHQFF. The CDR3 nucleotides are TGTGCCAGCAGCCAATATGCCATTGGGACACCAGGTCATCAGTTCTTC.

The chain joins TRBV6-4 to TRBJ1-2; 8 nucleotides align to TRBD1. The CDR3 totals 15 residues. Losses at the gene ends were 4 bases for V and 2 bases for J; bases not matched to a gene: 6. Germline assignment: CDR1 MRHNA and CDR2 SNTAGT. For the CDR3, the DNA is TGTGCCAGCAGTGCCTCTACAGGGGGGAACTATGGCTACACCTTC. Its translation is CASSASTGGNYGYTF.

This chain connects TRBV4-1 to TRBJ2-5; D possibly corresponds to TRBD2 (6 bases). Between the trimmed V and J ends, which lost 6 bases and 4 bases, there was a span of 24 bases. Germline CDR1 and CDR2: MGHRA and YSYEKL. The length of the CDR3 is 17 residues. The DNA for the CDR3 is TGCGCCAGCAGTTCCCCGTCGGCGGGGAGAGGTGGAGAGACCCAGTACTTC. Its protein product is CASSSPSAGRGGETQYF.

This sequence joins TRBV7-8 and TRBJ1-2, with TRBD1 matching over 9 bases. The CDR3 contains 12 residues. V lost 8 bases and J lost 8; bases outside the gene matches: 6. CDR1 and CDR2 from the germline V gene are SGHVS and FQNEAQ. CDR3 protein: CASQGTGKGYTF. CDR3 coding DNA: TGTGCCAGCCAGGGGACAGGGAAGGGCTACACCTTC.

DNA of the CDR3: TGCAGCGTCACGGCGACAGGGGCAGATACGCAGTATTTT. This translates into CSVTATGADTQYF. The V gene is TRBV29-1, the J gene TRBJ2-3; 8 nucleotides align to TRBD1. CDR1 is SQVTM, CDR2 ANQGSEA, per germline. J lost 4 bases, V lost 6 bases, and 6 bases had no gene match. There are 13 residues in the CDR3.

The chain couples TRBV9 to TRBJ2-7; D is undetermined. The CDR3 runs to 12 residues. V dropped 4 bases and J dropped 0 bases, with 5 bases sitting between them. The germline CDR1 and CDR2 sequences are SGDLS and YYNGEE. The CDR3 DNA is TGTGCCAGCAGCTCGACCTCCTACGAGCAGTACTTC. Its translation: CASSSTSYEQYF.

The rearrangement uses TRBV27 and TRBJ2-3; the D is unclear. CDR1 MNHEY and CDR2 SMNVEV come from the germline V gene (reference sequence). The CDR3 is 15 residues long. Trimming cost V 0 bases and J 3 bases, with 10 bases left between them. DNA of the CDR3: TGTGCCAGCAGTTTATCGTTCCTAGGTACAGATACGCAGTATTTT. As protein: CASSLSFLGTDTQYF.